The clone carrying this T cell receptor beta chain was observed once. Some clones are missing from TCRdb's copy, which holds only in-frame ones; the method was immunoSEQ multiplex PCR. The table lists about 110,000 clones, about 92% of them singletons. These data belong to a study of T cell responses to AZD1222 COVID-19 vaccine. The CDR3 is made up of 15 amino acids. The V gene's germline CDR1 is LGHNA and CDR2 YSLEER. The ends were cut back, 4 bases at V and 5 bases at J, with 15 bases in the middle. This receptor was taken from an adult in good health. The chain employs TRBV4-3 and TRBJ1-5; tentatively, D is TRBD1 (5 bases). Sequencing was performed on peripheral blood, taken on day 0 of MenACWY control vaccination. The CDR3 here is CASSRKTGPYQPQHF. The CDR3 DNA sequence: TGCGCCAGCAGCCGAAAGACGGGGCCTTATCAGCCCCAGCATTTT.